These T cell receptor beta chains were read from a single sample in a study of identical twins. TCRdb reanalysed the 5' RACE reads using MiXCR and keeps one entry per CDR3 protein. The table records hundreds of thousands of distinct CDR3 sequences, 5.5% to 6.5% of them present only once. Input material: naive T cells sorted from blood. These receptors originate from a man younger than 35 in good health. CDR3s include the opening cysteine and the closing phenylalanine or tryptophan. Each record gives: clone size, V gene, J gene, D gene, CDR3 DNA, CDR3 protein. A D gene is named only where the DNA matches it firmly. Clone size is not always given. Where it is, it says once, few, many or a class for expanded clones.

abundance: few; v_gene: TRBV20-1; j_gene: TRBJ2-2; d_gene: -; CDR3nt: TGCAGTGCCCGACCTCATTCAAACCCCGGGGAGCTGTTTTTT; CDR3aa: CSARPHSNPGELFF
abundance: few; v_gene: TRBV6-5; j_gene: TRBJ1-1; d_gene: TRBD1; CDR3nt: TGTGCCAGCAGTTTTCGATCGATGGTTTTATTAACAGGGGCGAGGAACACTGAAGCTTTCTTT; CDR3aa: CASSFRSMVLLTGARNTEAFF
abundance: few; v_gene: TRBV11-2; j_gene: TRBJ2-5; d_gene: -; CDR3nt: TGTGCCAGCAGCCACACTCTAGCGCTCCAAGAGACCCAGTACTTC; CDR3aa: CASSHTLALQETQYF
abundance: few; v_gene: TRBV7-9; j_gene: TRBJ2-1; d_gene: -; CDR3nt: TGTGCCAGCAGCTTAAGGCGCGTACGACTCTCCTACAATGAGCAGTTCTTC; CDR3aa: CASSLRRVRLSYNEQFF
abundance: few; v_gene: TRBV10-2; j_gene: TRBJ2-5; d_gene: -; CDR3nt: TGCGCCAGCAGAGGGGACACCGAGACCCAGTACTTC; CDR3aa: CASRGDTETQYF
abundance: few; v_gene: TRBV5-1; j_gene: TRBJ2-5; d_gene: -; CDR3nt: TGCGCCAGCAGCTTGCGAGGGACCTTGGACCAAGAGACCCAGTACTTC; CDR3aa: CASSLRGTLDQETQYF
abundance: -; v_gene: TRBV4-3; j_gene: TRBJ2-5; d_gene: -; CDR3nt: TGCGCCAGCAGCCAAGATCTCTGGCTAGCTGGCGAGACCCAGTACTTC; CDR3aa: CASSQDLWLAGETQYF
abundance: -; v_gene: TRBV10-3; j_gene: TRBJ2-1; d_gene: -; CDR3nt: TGTGCCATCAGTGACCGACTAGTGGGATCCTACAATGAGCAGTTCTTC; CDR3aa: CAISDRLVGSYNEQFF
abundance: many; v_gene: TRBV6-1; j_gene: TRBJ2-1; d_gene: -; CDR3nt: TGTGCCAGCGGGTCCGGGCCGCCATCCTACAATGAGCAGTTCTTC; CDR3aa: CASGSGPPSYNEQFF
abundance: -; v_gene: TRBV5-5; j_gene: TRBJ2-1; d_gene: TRBD2; CDR3nt: TGTGCCAGCAGCTTGCTGGGACTAAGTTACAATGAGCAGTTCTTC; CDR3aa: CASSLLGLSYNEQFF
abundance: many; v_gene: TRBV10-3; j_gene: TRBJ1-2; d_gene: -; CDR3nt: TGTGCCATCAGCCAGGGTCGGGACTATGGCTACACCTTC; CDR3aa: CAISQGRDYGYTF
abundance: many; v_gene: TRBV5-1; j_gene: TRBJ2-3; d_gene: -; CDR3nt: TGCGCCAGCAGCTTGTTTGGTTCCTCCGAAATCACAGATACGCAGTATTTT; CDR3aa: CASSLFGSSEITDTQYF
abundance: many; v_gene: TRBV9; j_gene: TRBJ2-2; d_gene: TRBD2; CDR3nt: TGTGCCAGCAGCTCGACCACCGGGACTACGGGGCTGTTTTTT; CDR3aa: CASSSTTGTTGLFF